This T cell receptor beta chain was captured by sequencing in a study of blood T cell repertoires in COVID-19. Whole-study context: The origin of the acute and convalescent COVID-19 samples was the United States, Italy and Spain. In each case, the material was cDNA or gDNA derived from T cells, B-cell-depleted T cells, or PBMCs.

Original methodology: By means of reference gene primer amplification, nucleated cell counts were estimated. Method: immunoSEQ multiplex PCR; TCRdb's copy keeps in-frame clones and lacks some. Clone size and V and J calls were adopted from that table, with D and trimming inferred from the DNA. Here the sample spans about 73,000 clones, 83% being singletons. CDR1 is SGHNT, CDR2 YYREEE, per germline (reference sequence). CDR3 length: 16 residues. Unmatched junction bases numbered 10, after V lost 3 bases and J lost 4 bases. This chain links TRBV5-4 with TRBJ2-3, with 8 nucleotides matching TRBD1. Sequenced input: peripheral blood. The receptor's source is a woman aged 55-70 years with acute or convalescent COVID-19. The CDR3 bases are TGTGCCAGCAGCTCCCCGGAGGACAGGGAAGCAGATACGCAGTATTTT. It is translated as CASSSPEDREADTQYF.